The TCR beta chain described here comes from a study of Ad26.COV2.S vaccination and SARS-CoV-2 variants (dated by TCRdb to about 2021). Turning to the overall study: Donors in the vaccine arm were drawn from COV1001, a phase I-IIa trial of Ad26.COV2.S in healthy adults that was multicentre, randomized, double-blind and placebo-controlled. Blinding of investigators to trial group allocation was maintained during experiments and outcome assessment. Ad26.COV2.S was administered intramuscularly at 5 x 10^10 or 1 x 10^11 viral particles, either as a single shot or as two shots given 56 days apart. TCRbeta repertoire sequencing was used to assess the specificity and breadth of SARS-CoV-2-reactive T cell receptors after Ad26.COV2.S vaccination. Participants in the trial were split at random into five groups of five each, receiving low-dose or high-dose Ad26.COV2.S once or twice, or else placebo on both occasions. The TCR-sequenced set comprised approximately 30 samples: some 20 Ad26.COV2.S vaccine recipients, 5 placebo recipients and 8 SARS-CoV-2 convalescent individuals. What the authors observed across the whole study: Comparing responses between vaccine doses or regimens was not something the study was powered to do. Substantial breadth of spike-specific CD8+ and CD4+ T cell responses was reported after vaccination. Comparable non-spike TCR breadth was observed between vaccine and placebo recipients, consistent with only spike being contained in the vaccine. It was noted by the authors that total T cell responses may have been underestimated by the TCR breadth and depth analyses. Spike-specific TCR breadth was higher in Ad26.COV2.S recipients than in placebo recipients (P = 0.0014).

This clone is a singleton in its sample. The clone's antigen remains unknown. No base quality values were provided; no much bigger clone lies one nucleotide off. Per the publication, the treatment or condition label means: some 19 received Ad26.COV2.S at low or high dose, single or two shots; 5 received placebo; per-sample allocation not given. Repertoires of vaccine and placebo recipients were sequenced from samples taken on day 63 after the first injection. In Cohort 1b, 25 adults aged 18-55 years were enrolled at a single site in Boston, USA, between 29 July and 7 August 2020. Ad26.COV2.S was a replication-incompetent adenovirus type 26 vector expressing a prefusion-stabilized SARS-CoV-2 spike protein from the original Wuhan strain. Per the germline V gene (reference sequence), SGHNT is the CDR1 and YYREEE is the CDR2. Trimming accounts for 0 bases at V and 5 bases at J, while the number of junction bases matched to no gene is 5. From cysteine to phenylalanine, the CDR3 is 16 amino acids long. Only the CDR3 region is kept as DNA, spanning 48 bases read in frame from base 1.

The immunoSEQ Assay was used to sequence TCRbeta CDR3 regions. After extraction, genomic DNA underwent amplification by bias-controlled multiplex PCR, followed by high-throughput sequencing. Per the original workflow: To quantify the absolute abundance of each unique TCRbeta CDR3 region, sequences were collapsed and filtered. T cell fraction was estimated by normalization of TCRbeta template counts to usable DNA, with usable DNA being measured through amplification of reference genes present in all nucleated cells. Repertoire TCRs were annotated as SARS-CoV-2-specific when V gene, CDR3 amino acid sequence and J gene were exactly matched to a known reactive TCR set. MIRA supplied the reference SARS-CoV-2 TCR set, which was filtered for enrichment in COVID-19-positive ImmuneCODE repertoires so that public or cross-reactive TCRs were removed. Drawing on the MIRA antigens, annotated TCRs were analysed further at the level of specific ORF or position within ORF. Depth was the summed frequency of annotated unique rearrangements, while breadth was defined as annotated unique rearrangements over total unique productive rearrangements. TCR breadth was compared between groups using two-sided Wilcoxon rank-sum tests. Sourced from immuneACCESS, this table was stored by TCRdb with only in-frame sequences that have V and J called. A share of the clones is absent; for the studies checked, an unresolved V gene accounts for under half, and the remainder has no known explanation. V and J calls and clone size are copied from that table; D and trimming were computed from the DNA. In all, the sample holds hundreds of thousands of clones, and nearly 90% of those were seen once. The ten largest make up approximately 2.5% of the sample.

This TCR was recovered from a person between 18 and 59 years old who received the Ad26.COV2.S COVID-19 vaccine or a placebo. The sequence joins TRBV5-4 to TRBJ2-3, and 11 junctional nucleotides match TRBD2. The sample consisted of peripheral blood, taken in a trial of Ad26.COV2.S vaccine versus placebo. The CDR3 reads as follows: CASSLGLAGSVDTQYF. The DNA sequence is given as TGTGCCAGCAGCTTGGGACTAGCGGGAAGTGTAGATACGCAGTATTTT.